These 19 T cell receptor beta chains originate from one sample sequenced in a study of T cells in Graves' hyperthyroidism and ophthalmopathy. RNA transcripts were the template for amplifying TCR beta CDR3 regions. First-round RT-PCR with HTBI primers amplified the TCR CDR3 region. TCRdb ran MiXCR on the multiplex PCR reads and lists one entry per CDR3 protein. Among 550,000 to 850,000 distinct CDR3 sequences listed, roughly a sixth were seen once. The sample consisted of blood. All receptors come from a woman in her fifties or sixties with Graves' hyperthyroidism that later progressed to Graves' ophthalmopathy.

This clonotype was seen more than once but under ten times. The V gene is TRBV12-3 or TRBV12-4, the J gene TRBJ2-3; tentatively, D is TRBD2 (6 bases). The CDR3 extends over 15 amino acids. The V gene lost 8 bases and the J gene lost 1 base, with 16 bases spanning the gap. The CDR3 protein is CASWRGVGGTDTQYF. CDR3 bases: TGTGCCAGCTGGCGGGGTGTAGGCGGCACAGATACGCAGTATTTT.

A few counts support this clonotype. This chain joins TRBV12-3 or TRBV12-4 and TRBJ1-5; no definite D call. This CDR3 region has 14 residues. V lost 4 bases and J lost 0, with 7 bases in between. Written as DNA, the CDR3 is TGTGCCAGCAGTTCGGGGAATAGCAATCAGCCCCAGCATTTT. Translating it yields CASSSGNSNQPQHF.

In this sample, this clonotype turned up many times. The V and J genes are TRBV30 and TRBJ1-4, with D uncertain. The germline V gene encodes CDR1 GTSNPN and CDR2 SVGIG (reference sequence). The ends were cut back, 0 bases at V and 8 bases at J, with 10 bases in the middle. The CDR3 spans 13 residues. CDR3 in DNA: TGTGCCTGGAGTGTTCTTGGAGCCGAAAAACTGTTTTTT. The encoded protein is CAWSVLGAEKLFF.

This clonotype was observed many times. This chain uses TRBV2 with TRBJ2-5, with D perhaps TRBD1 (6 bases). Deletions cut 10 bases from V and 2 bases from J, with 17 bases between. In germline, CDR1 is SNHLY, CDR2 FYNNEI. The length of the CDR3 is 14 residues. CDR3 amino acids: CATRKDSFQETQYF. The CDR3 region has the DNA TGTGCCACCCGGAAGGACAGCTTTCAAGAGACCCAGTACTTC.

The chain couples TRBV24-1 to TRBJ1-6; no clear D. Trimming shortened V by 2 bases and J by 1 base, and 11 bases separated the two germline ends. Germline values: CDR1 KGHDR, CDR2 SFDVKD. This CDR3 comprises 17 residues. CDR3 nucleotide sequence: TGTGCCACCAGTGATTGCCAACGGTATTCCTATAATTCACCCCTCCACTTT. As protein: CATSDCQRYSYNSPLHF.

This clonotype has a count of ten or more. This chain joins TRBV30 and TRBJ1-3; possibly TRBD1 for D (5 bases). Trimming cost V 4 bases and J 0 bases, with 13 bases left between them. Germline V gene data show CDR1 as GTSNPN and CDR2 as SVGIG (reference sequence). There are 15 residues in the CDR3. The CDR3 is CAWNQGGISGNTIYF. In nucleotides, the CDR3 is TGTGCCTGGAACCAGGGCGGAATCTCTGGAAACACCATATATTTT.

This chain links TRBV20-1 with TRBJ2-3; no reliable D call. Trimming left V 3 bases short and J 9 bases short, with 10 bases between. CDR3 size: 11 residues. CDR1 and CDR2 from the germline V gene are DFQATT and SNEGSKA (reference sequence). CDR3 sequence (DNA): TGCAGTGCTAGCCCCGTGGACACGCAGTATTTT. The encoded protein is CSASPVDTQYF.

V is TRBV11-2 and J is TRBJ2-1, with TRBD2 as a possible D gene (7 bases). Trimming removed 8 bases from V and 4 bases from J, with 27 bases in between. Germline assignment: CDR1 SGHAT and CDR2 FQNNGV. The CDR3 covers 18 residues. Here the CDR3 reads CASGPGVASGGRYNEQFF. As DNA, the CDR3 is TGTGCCAGCGGCCCGGGCGTAGCTTCGGGGGGCCGGTACAATGAGCAGTTCTTC.

In its sample, this clonotype was seen a few times. A read error may explain this, as a much larger clone is one base away. The rearrangement links TRBV12-3 or TRBV12-4 to TRBJ1-1; unclear D gene. CDR3 length: 13 amino acids. The CDR3 protein is CASSLEEDTEASF. The CDR3 nucleotides are TGTGCCAGCAGTTTGGAAGAAGACACTGAAGCTTCCTTT.

This clonotype appeared a few times. The chain employs TRBV30 and TRBJ2-1; 7 bases align to TRBD1. In germline, CDR1 is GTSNPN, CDR2 SVGIG (reference sequence). With V trimmed by 8 bases and J by 5 bases, 9 bases remained unmatched. There are 13 residues in the CDR3. CDR3 in amino acids: CAGSGTVNNEQFF. CDR3 nucleotide sequence: TGTGCCGGGTCCGGGACAGTGAACAATGAGCAGTTCTTC.

This clonotype was detected many times. The rearrangement links TRBV20-1 to TRBJ2-5; 9 bases are shared with TRBD2. V dropped 2 bases and J dropped 2; count of bases not matched to a gene: 3. There are 14 residues in the CDR3. Germline CDR1 and CDR2: DFQATT and SNEGSKA (reference sequence). CDR3: CSARLAGRQETQYF. CDR3 DNA sequence: TGCAGTGCTAGACTAGCGGGGAGACAAGAGACCCAGTACTTC.

The gene calls are TRBV18 and TRBJ2-1, with D tentatively TRBD2 (6 bases). This CDR3 contains 14 residues. Looked up from germline, CDR1 is KGHSH and CDR2 is LQKENI. The V end was cut by 1 base, the J end by 9 bases, with 13 bases between. The CDR3 sequence: CASSPRGVRSEQFF. The CDR3 DNA reads as TGTGCCAGCTCACCACGCGGGGTTAGGAGTGAGCAGTTCTTC.

This clonotype was seen a few times. The chain recombines TRBV20-1 with TRBJ1-4; D gene uncertain. The CDR3 runs 10 residues. CDR1 and CDR2 (germline): DFQATT, SNEGSKA (reference sequence). Between the trimmed V and J ends, which lost 5 bases and 8 bases, there was a span of 6 bases. The CDR3 is CSALQEKLFF. CDR3 DNA sequence: TGCAGTGCTTTACAGGAAAAACTGTTTTTT.

The gene calls are TRBV6-1 and TRBJ2-7, with TRBD2 matching 7 bases. CDR3 size: 13 residues. The V segment lost 8 bases and the J segment 3 bases; nucleotides outside the gene matches: 7. Per the germline V gene, CDR1 is MNHNS and CDR2 is SASEGT. CDR3 coding DNA: TGTGCCAGCTTCGGCGGGGAGGGCTACGAGCAGTACTTC. This codes for CASFGGEGYEQYF.

This clonotype was recorded at least ten times. J is TRBJ2-7 and V is TRBV11-2; D possibly matches TRBD1 or TRBD2 (5 bases each). Trimming left V 7 bases short and J 0 bases short, with 7 bases between. CDR3 size: 12 residues. CDR1 SGHAT and CDR2 FQNNGV come from the germline V gene. The CDR3 sequence: CASTGTSYEQYF. CDR3 nucleotides: TGTGCCAGCACCGGGACCTCCTACGAGCAGTACTTC. Drawing the rest from reference TRBV11-2 and TRBJ2-7, the complete variable domain is EAGVAQSPRYKIIEKRQSVAFWCNPISGHATLYWYQQILGQGPKLLIQFQNNGVVDDSQLPKDRFSAERLKGVDSTLKIQPAKLEDSAVYLCASTGTSYEQYFGPGTRLTVT.

In its sample, this clonotype was seen a few times. The rearrangement links TRBV7-9 to TRBJ2-2; TRBD2 is a possible D gene (5 bases). This CDR3 region has 13 residues. The V gene lost 5 bases and the J gene lost 6 bases, with 10 bases spanning the gap. CDR1 and CDR2 from the germline V gene are SEHNR and FQNEAQ (reference sequence). CDR3: CASSVWEPGELFF. The CDR3 nucleotides read TGTGCCAGCAGCGTATGGGAGCCCGGGGAGCTGTTTTTT.

The chain recombines TRBV4-1 with TRBJ1-3; D gene unclear. There are 16 residues in the CDR3. V was shortened by 0 bases and J by 8 bases, with 17 bases between the two germline ends. Germline CDR1 reads MGHRA; CDR2 reads YSYEKL. The CDR3: CASSQDDREYSDTIYF. As DNA, the CDR3 is TGCGCCAGCAGCCAAGATGATAGGGAATACTCGGACACCATATATTTT.

Only a few counts were recorded for this clonotype. The chain recombines TRBV10-2 with TRBJ1-1; D call uncertain. V shed 6 bases and J shed 8 bases, with 16 bases lying between them. Germline V lookup: CDR1 WSHSY, CDR2 SAAADI. The CDR3 contains 13 residues. The CDR3: CASRTTPPGEAFF. The CDR3 nucleotides are TGCGCCAGCAGGACAACCCCACCGGGCGAAGCTTTCTTT.

The gene calls are TRBV27 and TRBJ1-2; a weak D match, TRBD1 (5 bases). Looked up from germline, CDR1 is MNHEY and CDR2 is SMNVEV (reference sequence). The germline V and J ends were trimmed by 1 base and 5 bases, with 17 bases remaining between them. The CDR3 spans 16 residues. The CDR3 loop reads CASSLLARAGEYGYTF. Here the CDR3 DNA reads TGTGCCAGCAGTTTATTGGCCAGGGCGGGAGAGTATGGCTACACCTTC.